This is a list of T cell receptor beta chains from one sample in a study of blood T cells in healthy people across ages. A single record per CDR3 protein comes from TCRdb applying MiXCR to the 5' RACE reads. The repertoire holds 1 million to 1.2 million distinct CDR3 sequences, with roughly two fifths as singletons. Sequencing was performed on blood. Source of these receptors: a man in his late teens or twenties in good health. The CDR3 runs from the conserved cysteine through the conserved F or W. D genes are given only for firm matches. Clone size is not always given. Where it is, it says once, few, many or a class for expanded clones.

D	J	size	V	CDR3	DNA
.	TRBJ1-4	.	TRBV4-3	CASSQDGRLGELFF	TGCGCCAGCAGCCAAGATGGCAGGTTGGGAGAACTGTTTTTT
.	TRBJ2-1	.	TRBV20-1	CSAPPSGPYNEQFF	TGCAGTGCCCCGCCGAGCGGACCCTACAATGAGCAGTTCTTC
.	TRBJ2-7	few	TRBV10-3	CAISDLGGSSYNEQYF	TGTGCCATCAGTGATCTGGGAGGCAGCTCCTACAATGAGCAGTACTTC
.	TRBJ2-7	.	TRBV7-6	CASRRTFYEQYF	TGTGCCAGCAGGCGGACCTTCTACGAGCAGTACTTC
TRBD1	TRBJ2-7	few	TRBV11-1	CASSPDRDRYEQYF	TGTGCCAGCAGCCCCGACAGGGATCGATACGAGCAGTACTTC
.	TRBJ1-4	few	TRBV6-6	CASSYLQGTNEKLFF	TGTGCCAGCAGTTATCTACAGGGTACGAATGAAAAACTGTTTTTT
TRBD1	TRBJ2-2	.	TRBV30	CASQPGTELSYGELFF	TGTGCCTCGCAACCCGGGACAGAACTGTCTTACGGGGAGCTGTTTTTT
TRBD1	TRBJ1-4	few	TRBV29-1	CSVGDRRTNEKLFF	TGCAGCGTCGGGGACAGGAGAACTAATGAAAAACTGTTTTTT
.	TRBJ1-1	.	TRBV20-1	CSARDPAGDVEGTEAFF	TGCAGTGCTAGAGATCCGGCAGGGGACGTGGAGGGCACTGAAGCTTTCTTT
.	TRBJ2-7	.	TRBV20-1	CSASPTSSGNEQYF	TGCAGTGCTAGTCCCACATCCTCGGGGAACGAGCAGTACTTC
.	TRBJ1-2	few	TRBV6-5	CASSYNIGGGYTF	TGTGCCAGCAGTTACAACATAGGTGGGGGCTACACCTTC
.	TRBJ1-2	few	TRBV5-4	CASSSGTTGYGYTF	TGTGCCAGCAGTTCTGGGACGACTGGGTATGGCTACACCTTC
.	TRBJ1-6	few	TRBV5-1	CASSGPGQTNSPLHF	TGCGCCAGCAGCGGGCCCGGACAGACCAATTCACCCCTCCACTTT
TRBD2	TRBJ2-3	few	TRBV3-1	CASSAGTNFFTDTQYF	TGTGCCAGCAGCGCCGGGACTAACTTCTTCACAGATACGCAGTATTTT
.	TRBJ1-5	.	TRBV28	CASSLEDSNQPQHF	TGTGCCAGCAGTTTAGAGGATAGCAATCAGCCCCAGCATTTT
TRBD1	TRBJ1-1	.	TRBV15	CATGRQGYTEAFF	TGTGCCACCGGTCGACAGGGGTACACTGAAGCTTTCTTT
.	TRBJ2-3	.	TRBV19	CASSPRRTGTDTQYF	TGTGCCAGTAGCCCCAGGAGGACGGGGACAGATACGCAGTATTTT
.	TRBJ1-3	.	TRBV25-1	CASSEWAGAGNTIYF	TGTGCCAGCAGTGAATGGGCAGGGGCGGGAAACACCATATATTTT
TRBD1	TRBJ2-2	.	TRBV7-9	CASSLARGQETQSGELFF	TGTGCCAGCAGCTTAGCGCGAGGACAGGAGACGCAATCCGGGGAGCTGTTTTTT
.	TRBJ1-2	.	TRBV9	CASSLRYDGYTF	TGTGCCAGCAGCCTCCGGTATGATGGCTACACCTTC
TRBD1	TRBJ1-2	.	TRBV4-3	CASSLMQGANNYGYTF	TGCGCCAGCAGCCTAATGCAGGGGGCTAACAACTATGGCTACACCTTC
.	TRBJ2-1	.	TRBV4-1	CASSQGGGEVSYNEQFF	TGCGCCAGCAGCCAAGGAGGCGGGGAGGTCAGCTACAATGAGCAGTTCTTC
TRBD1	TRBJ1-2	.	TRBV2	CATEGQRPPISYGYTF	TGTGCCACCGAGGGACAGCGACCTCCTATTAGCTATGGCTACACCTTC
TRBD2	TRBJ2-3	few	TRBV7-9	CASSSILADPTDTQYF	TGTGCCAGCAGCTCGATCCTAGCGGACCCCACAGATACGCAGTATTTT
.	TRBJ1-1	few	TRBV6-1	CASSERATDRKAFF	TGTGCCAGCAGTGAAAGGGCAACGGACAGAAAAGCTTTCTTT
TRBD1	TRBJ2-7	.	TRBV12-3/TRBV12-4	CASSPGQEILYEQYF	TGTGCCAGCAGCCCCGGACAGGAAATTCTCTACGAGCAGTACTTC
.	TRBJ1-1	.	TRBV20-1	CSARAYWGAAQEAFF	TGCAGTGCTAGGGCCTATTGGGGGGCGGCCCAAGAAGCTTTCTTT
TRBD1	TRBJ1-2	few	TRBV4-2	CASSLANDRGIPYGYTF	TGTGCCAGCAGCCTAGCGAACGACAGGGGGATCCCCTATGGCTACACCTTC
.	TRBJ2-2	once	TRBV7-2	CASSLSDGANTGELFF	TGTGCCAGCAGCTTATCTGATGGGGCGAACACCGGGGAGCTGTTTTTT
.	TRBJ2-2	.	TRBV10-3	CAISDQRTGELFF	TGTGCCATCAGTGACCAACGCACCGGGGAGCTGTTTTTT
.	TRBJ2-2	.	TRBV6-5	CASRLAGTGELFF	TGTGCCAGCAGGCTAGCCGGCACCGGGGAGCTGTTTTTT
.	TRBJ1-4	.	TRBV21-1	CASSLRRGADREKLFF	TGTGCCAGCAGCCTTCGTCGGGGGGCAGATCGTGAAAAACTGTTTTTT
.	TRBJ1-1	.	TRBV6-5	CASSYQGGWSTEAFF	TGTGCCAGCAGTTACCAAGGAGGTTGGTCCACTGAAGCTTTCTTT
.	TRBJ1-4	.	TRBV20-1	CSALTPNPNEKLFF	TGCAGTGCTCTGACACCGAATCCTAATGAAAAACTGTTTTTT
.	TRBJ1-1	once	TRBV2	CASSEASSYGNTEAFF	TGTGCCAGCAGTGAAGCGAGCAGCTATGGAAACACTGAAGCTTTCTTT
.	TRBJ1-5	few	TRBV28	CASSSPDRGQPQHF	TGTGCCAGCAGTTCCCCGGACCGCGGGCAGCCCCAGCATTTT
.	TRBJ1-6	.	TRBV7-9	CASSLLDGYNSPLHF	TGTGCCAGCAGCTTATTGGACGGATATAATTCACCCCTCCACTTT
TRBD2	TRBJ2-5	few	TRBV20-1	CSALPSGGQETQYF	TGCAGTGCCCTTCCTAGCGGGGGGCAAGAGACCCAGTACTTC
.	TRBJ2-1	many	TRBV6-5	CASSYSGSSYNEQFF	TGTGCCAGCAGTTACTCTGGTAGCTCCTACAATGAGCAGTTCTTC
TRBD1	TRBJ1-2	once	TRBV28	CASSYLDRGRGGYTF	TGTGCCAGCAGTTATCTAGACAGGGGGCGAGGTGGCTACACCTTC